A single sample is the source of the 30 T cell receptor beta chains below, sequenced in a study of cytomegalovirus exposure and HLA in healthy donors. In the PCR, 60 Vbeta and 13 Jbeta primers were used. Profiling relied on immunoSEQ multiplex PCR, and the TCRdb table lists in-frame clones only, not all of them. The sample lists around 100,000 clones; about 74% were seen once. Sequenced sample: PBMCs. The receptors were gathered from a man aged 25 to 45 in good health and CMV-seropositive.

This clone was counted between two and nine times. The gene calls are TRBV14 and TRBJ2-7; perhaps TRBD1 as D (5 bases). The V end was cut by 0 bases, the J end by 2 bases, with 11 bases between. The CDR3 spans 15 residues. Germline loops: CDR1 SGHDN, CDR2 FVKESK. CDR3 in DNA: TGTGCCAGCAGCCAAGAAAGGGGCCCCCCCTACGAGCAGTACTTC. Translation: CASSQERGPPYEQYF.

V usage is TRBV5-1 and J usage is TRBJ1-2; no reliable D call. CDR1 is SGHRS and CDR2 is YFSETQ in the germline V gene. V gave up 3 bases and J gave up 5 bases, with 14 bases separating them. The CDR3 is 14 amino acids. This CDR3 reads CASSSEGRVYGYTF. The CDR3 DNA sequence: TGCGCCAGCAGCTCGGAGGGTAGAGTATATGGCTACACCTTC.

Concerning this clone itself: Its ends do not fully match the called genes, so a read error is possible. V usage is TRBV5-4 and J usage is TRBJ2-5, with 8 bases fitting TRBD1. CDR3 length: 14 amino acids. Germline V gives CDR1 SGHNT, CDR2 YYREEE (reference sequence). The CDR3 sequence is CVSSLTGVGETQYF. The CDR3 DNA reads TGTGTCAGCAGCTTGACAGGGGTAGGGGAGACCCAGTACTTC.

V gene TRBV7-2 combines with J gene TRBJ1-5; the match to TRBD1 covers 9 bases. J gave up 5 bases and V 2 bases, and 13 bases lay outside the gene matches. From germline, CDR1 is SGHTA and CDR2 FQGNSA. The CDR3 spans 18 residues. CDR3: CASSLKPLGQGSYQPQHF. DNA of the CDR3: TGTGCCAGCAGCTTAAAGCCCCTAGGACAGGGGTCATATCAGCCCCAGCATTTT. Filled out from reference TRBV7-2 and TRBJ1-5, the complete variable domain reads GAGVSQSPSNKVTEKGKDVELRCDPISGHTALYWYRQSLGQGLEFLIYFQGNSAPDKSGLPSDRFSAERTGGSVSTLTIQRTQQEDSAVYLCASSLKPLGQGSYQPQHFGDGTRLSIL.

About this clone: The junction differs from germline at one of its ends, possibly a read error. The gene calls are TRBV30 and TRBJ1-2; D call uncertain. In germline, CDR1 is GTSNPN, CDR2 SVGIG (reference sequence). This CDR3 is built from 13 residues. CDR3 amino acids: CAWKRGGSVGYPF. CDR3 nucleotides: TGTGCCTGGAAACGGGGAGGGAGCGTCGGCTACCCCTTC.

V is TRBV7-2 and J is TRBJ2-5; 13 bases match TRBD2. Germline lookup yields CDR1 SGHTA and CDR2 FQGNSA. The CDR3 sequence is 16 residues long. Unmatched junction bases numbered 7, after V lost 1 base and J lost 8 bases. CDR3 DNA: TGTGCCAGCAGCTTAGATGGACTAGCGGGGGCCGTCACCCAGTACTTC. As protein: CASSLDGLAGAVTQYF.

Regarding this clone: Other DNA sequences in this sample translate to the same CDR3. V and J are TRBV10-2 and TRBJ1-1; D not certain. The CDR3 spans 13 residues. Germline values: CDR1 WSHSY, CDR2 SAAADI. V was shortened by 0 bases and J by 4 bases, with 6 bases between the two germline ends. CDR3 region: CASSESRGTEAFF. In nucleotides, the CDR3 is TGCGCCAGCAGTGAGTCCAGAGGCACTGAAGCTTTCTTT.

In its sample, this clone was seen a few times. V is TRBV28 and J is TRBJ2-3, with D perhaps matching TRBD2 (7 bases). Trimming cost V 3 bases and J 4 bases, with 11 bases left between them. The CDR3 loop spans 14 amino acids. CDR1 is MDHEN and CDR2 is SYDVKM in the germline V gene. This chain's CDR3 is CASSLGGRADTQYF. The CDR3 DNA sequence: TGTGCCAGCAGTTTGGGGGGGCGGGCAGATACGCAGTATTTT.

The rearrangement joins TRBV11-2 to TRBJ1-2, with D unclear. The CDR3 consists of 13 residues. Germline CDR1 is SGHAT and CDR2 is FQNNGV. Trimming left V 3 bases short and J 2 bases short, with 7 bases between. The CDR3 region has the DNA TGTGCCAGCAGCTTGAGTCTGAACTATGGCTACACCTTC. Protein: CASSLSLNYGYTF.

V gene TRBV5-8 combines with J gene TRBJ2-3, with TRBD1 identical over 11 bases. The CDR3 contains 15 residues. V trimming: 4 bases; J trimming: 6 bases; junction bases outside the gene matches: 7. Per germline, CDR1 SGHTS and CDR2 YDEGEE. CDR3 sequence (DNA): TGTGCCAGCAGCCGTCGGGACAGGGGGTCGGATACGCAGTATTTT. This sequence encodes CASSRRDRGSDTQYF.

The chain combines TRBV27 with TRBJ2-1; TRBD2 matches 12 bases. Germline V lookup: CDR1 MNHEY, CDR2 SMNVEV (reference sequence). The CDR3 loop spans 18 amino acids. With V trimmed by 5 bases and J by 2 bases, 10 bases remained unmatched. CDR3 residues: CASSHTRTSGVAYNEQFF. The CDR3 DNA reads as TGTGCCAGCAGTCACACTCGGACTAGCGGGGTAGCCTACAATGAGCAGTTCTTC.

The chain joins TRBV9 to TRBJ2-1, with a tentative D call TRBD1 (5 bases). Per germline, CDR1 SGDLS and CDR2 YYNGEE. V was trimmed by 4 bases and J by 7 bases, leaving 9 bases between them. This CDR3 region has 12 residues. CDR3 sequence (DNA): TGTGCCAGCAGCTGGGGCGGTAATGAGCAGTTCTTC. Its translation is CASSWGGNEQFF. Drawing the rest from reference TRBV9 and TRBJ2-1, the complete variable domain is DSGVTQTPKHLITATGQRVTLRCSPRSGDLSVYWYQQSLDQGLQFLIQYYNGEERAKGNILERFSAQQFPDLHSELNLSSLELGDSALYFCASSWGGNEQFFGPGTRLTVL.

This clone was picked up a small number of times. The CDR3 sequence: CASSFRDRAVYGYTF. In DNA, the CDR3 is TGTGCCAGCAGCTTTAGGGACAGGGCCGTCTATGGCTACACCTTC. The chain is built from TRBV7-2 and TRBJ1-2; 9 bases fit TRBD1. The V and J ends lost 3 bases and 4 bases, in that order; junction bases with no gene match: 6. Germline values: CDR1 SGHTA, CDR2 FQGNSA. The CDR3 is 15 amino acids.

This clone was picked up one time. This chain uses TRBV6-6 with TRBJ2-7, with 10 bases that match TRBD1. The CDR3 extends over 15 amino acids. CDR1 and CDR2 from the germline V gene are MNHNY and SVGAGI (reference sequence). V was clipped by 2 bases and J by 5 bases; unmatched bases: 6. CDR3 nucleotides: TGTGCCAGCAGTTACCCGGGACAGGGGAGGAACGAGCAGTACTTC. Translation gives CASSYPGQGRNEQYF.

This chain uses TRBV27 with TRBJ2-7, with a weak D call TRBD2 (6 bases). The length of the CDR3 is 14 residues. Germline lookup yields CDR1 MNHEY and CDR2 SMNVEV (reference sequence). Trimming took off 6 bases at V and 5 bases at J, with 17 bases between the two ends. The CDR3 DNA reads as TGTGCCAGCAGGGAAGCGGACTGGGGGGACGAGCAGTACTTC. The encoded protein is CASREADWGDEQYF.

V usage is TRBV2 and J usage is TRBJ1-5, with 10 bases identical to TRBD1. Per the germline V gene, CDR1 is SNHLY and CDR2 is FYNNEI. The CDR3 runs to 14 residues. After removal of 3 bases from V and 7 bases from J, the junction contained 3 bases not matched to a gene. CDR3 amino acids: CASSERTGGQPQHF. The CDR3 DNA is TGTGCCAGCAGTGAGCGGACAGGGGGACAGCCCCAGCATTTT.

The rearrangement joins TRBV28 to TRBJ2-7; 13 positions match TRBD2. The CDR3 is made up of 16 amino acids. Losses at the gene ends were 2 bases for V and 6 bases for J; bases not matched to a gene: 7. The germline V gene encodes CDR1 MDHEN and CDR2 SYDVKM. The CDR3 reads CASSLELAGGSTEQYF. CDR3 bases: TGTGCCAGCAGTTTAGAACTAGCGGGGGGGTCCACCGAGCAGTACTTC.

This rearrangement joins TRBV6-5 to TRBJ1-6; 7 nucleotides line up with TRBD1. Per the germline V gene, CDR1 is MNHEY and CDR2 is SVGAGI. The CDR3 consists of 14 residues. V gave up 6 bases and J gave up 9 bases; unmatched junction bases: 8. The CDR3 DNA reads as TGTGCCAGCAGCATGACAGGGATGCGTTCACCCCTCCACTTT. Translating gives CASSMTGMRSPLHF.

The CDR3: CAWSVQAGYTF. The CDR3 nucleotides read TGTGCCTGGAGTGTACAGGCGGGCTACACCTTC. The chain links TRBV30 to TRBJ1-2; D might be TRBD1 (5 bases). Germline CDR1 and CDR2: GTSNPN and SVGIG (reference sequence). V was trimmed by 0 bases and J by 8 bases, leaving 7 bases between them. The CDR3 has 11 residues.

This clone was seen only once. The chain uses TRBV2 and TRBJ2-7; D remains unclear. In germline, CDR1 is SNHLY, CDR2 FYNNEI. CDR3 size: 15 residues. Trimming left V 1 base short and J 2 bases short, with 12 bases between. The CDR3 coding sequence is TGTGCCAGCAGTGAAGGTGCGGATTTGGCCTACGAGCAGTACTTC. Its translation: CASSEGADLAYEQYF.

The chain couples TRBV5-1 to TRBJ2-1, with 10 bases that match TRBD2. The CDR3 is 15 residues long. Trimming at V came to 2 bases and at J to 5 bases, leaving 4 bases not matched to a gene. Germline CDR1 SGHRS, CDR2 YFSETQ. The CDR3 DNA follows: TGCGCCAGCAGCTTAGGACTAGCGGTTAACAATGAGCAGTTCTTC. Residues: CASSLGLAVNNEQFF.

Worth noting for this clone: An end of the junction does not agree with germline; a read error may underlie this. V and J are TRBV14 and TRBJ2-6, with D tentatively TRBD2 (6 bases). From germline, CDR1 is SGHDN and CDR2 FVKESK. This CDR3 has 15 amino acids. CDR3 in amino acids: CAGSHAGGEPNVLTF. CDR3 DNA: TGTGCCGGCAGCCACGCCGGGGGTGAACCCAACGTCCTGACTTTC.

This clone has at least ten counts. The chain links TRBV9 to TRBJ1-2, with D hard to call. CDR3 size: 11 residues. Trimming took 6 bases from V and 0 from J, leaving 3 bases between them. Looked up from germline, CDR1 is SGDLS and CDR2 is YYNGEE. The CDR3 DNA reads as TGTGCCAGCAACTCTAACTATGGCTACACCTTC. It codes for CASNSNYGYTF.

Written as DNA, the CDR3 is TGTGCCAGCAGCTTGGAGGGACAGAGTTCTTCACCCCTCCACTTT. It is translated as CASSLEGQSSSPLHF. The V and J genes are TRBV5-6 and TRBJ1-6, with TRBD1 matching 7 bases. The CDR3 spans 15 residues. The V gene's germline CDR1 is SGHDT and CDR2 YYEEEE. V lost 0 bases and J lost 9; bases outside the gene matches: 6.

This clone was seen more than once but under ten times. V usage is TRBV5-6 and J usage is TRBJ1-2; D possibly corresponds to TRBD1 (5 bases). CDR1 is SGHDT, CDR2 YYEEEE, per germline. This CDR3 is built from 15 residues. The V and J ends lost 4 bases and 8 bases respectively, with 21 bases between them. The CDR3 DNA sequence: TGTGCCAGCAGCCCGCGACAGTCATGGGCTGGAGGCTACACCTTC. Its protein is CASSPRQSWAGGYTF.

This chain links TRBV5-1 with TRBJ2-3; D unresolved. V lost 0 bases and J lost 6, with 8 bases in between. From germline, CDR1 is SGHRS and CDR2 YFSETQ. This CDR3 region has 13 residues. The CDR3 reads CASSLGEPDTQYF. CDR3 nucleotides: TGCGCCAGCAGCTTGGGTGAGCCGGATACGCAGTATTTT.

The rearrangement links TRBV10-3 to TRBJ2-7, with 8 bases matching TRBD1. The CDR3 totals 15 residues. Germline CDR1 ENHRY, CDR2 SYGVKD. Trimming at V came to 0 bases and at J to 6 bases, leaving 7 bases not matched to a gene. CDR3 DNA sequence: TGTGCCATCAGTGAGTCCATCGACAGGGGCCGCGAGCAGTACTTC. This codes for CAISESIDRGREQYF.

The gene calls are TRBV30 and TRBJ2-7, with 9 bases that match TRBD1. Germline-derived CDR1 and CDR2 are GTSNPN and SVGIG (reference sequence). Losses at the gene ends were 7 bases for V and 7 bases for J; bases not matched to a gene: 14. The CDR3 contains 14 residues. For the CDR3, the DNA is TGTGCCTACGGACAGGGGACCACCCTTAGGGAGCAGTACTTC. This gives the protein CAYGQGTTLREQYF.

J is TRBJ2-2 and V is TRBV30; the D gene is possibly TRBD2 (6 bases). Trimming pared 2 bases from V and 1 base from J, leaving 11 bases between. Germline V CDR1 and CDR2: GTSNPN, SVGIG (reference sequence). CDR3 size: 15 residues. CDR3 nucleotide sequence: TGTGCCTGGAGTAGGCTAGCGTTGAACACCGGGGAGCTGTTTTTT. Its protein product is CAWSRLALNTGELFF.

The V and J genes are TRBV12-5 and TRBJ2-2; D is possibly TRBD2 (5 bases). CDR3 size: 15 residues. V lost 6 bases, J lost 1 base, and 12 bases lay in between. Germline V lookup: CDR1 LGHNT, CDR2 FRNRAP. The CDR3 DNA reads TGTGCTAGTGGGAGGGAAATATTGAACACCGGGGAGCTGTTTTTT. Its translation is CASGREILNTGELFF.